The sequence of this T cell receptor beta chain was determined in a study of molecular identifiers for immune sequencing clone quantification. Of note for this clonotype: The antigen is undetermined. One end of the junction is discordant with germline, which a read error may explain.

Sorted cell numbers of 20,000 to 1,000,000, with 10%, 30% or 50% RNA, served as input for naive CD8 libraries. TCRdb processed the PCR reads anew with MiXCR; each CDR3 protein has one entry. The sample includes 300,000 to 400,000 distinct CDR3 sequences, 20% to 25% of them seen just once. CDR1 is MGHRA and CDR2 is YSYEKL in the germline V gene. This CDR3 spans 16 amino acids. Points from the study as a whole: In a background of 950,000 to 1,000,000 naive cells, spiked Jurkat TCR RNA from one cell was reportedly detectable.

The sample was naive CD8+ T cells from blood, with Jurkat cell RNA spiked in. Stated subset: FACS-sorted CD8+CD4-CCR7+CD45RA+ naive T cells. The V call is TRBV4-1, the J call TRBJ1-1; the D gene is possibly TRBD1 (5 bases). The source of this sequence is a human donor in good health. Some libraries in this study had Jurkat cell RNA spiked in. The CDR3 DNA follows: TGCGCCAGCAGCCAAGAGTACGGGGCGCAGGGCACTGAAGTTTTCTTT. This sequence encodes CASSQEYGAQGTEVFF.